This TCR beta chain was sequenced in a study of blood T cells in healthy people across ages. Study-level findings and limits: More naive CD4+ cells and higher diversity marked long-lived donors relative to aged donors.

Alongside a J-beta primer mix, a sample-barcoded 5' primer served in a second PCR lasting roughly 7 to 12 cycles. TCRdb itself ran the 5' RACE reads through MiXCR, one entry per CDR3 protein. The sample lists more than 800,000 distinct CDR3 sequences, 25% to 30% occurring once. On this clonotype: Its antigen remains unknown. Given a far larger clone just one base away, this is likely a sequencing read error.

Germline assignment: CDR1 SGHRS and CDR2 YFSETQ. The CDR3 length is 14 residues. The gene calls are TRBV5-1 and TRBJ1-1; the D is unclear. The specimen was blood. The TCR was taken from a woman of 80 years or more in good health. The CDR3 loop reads CASSLRGRNTETFF. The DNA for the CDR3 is TGCGCCAGCAGCTTGCGAGGACGGAACACTGAAACTTTCTTT.